The 4 T cell receptor beta chains reported below all come from one sample, sequenced in a study of shared T cell receptors in the human thymus. TCRdb keeps only in-frame clones here, not all; method: immunoSEQ multiplex PCR. The sample lists roughly 410,000 clones, more than 85% occurring once. Source material: thymocytes. The receptors come from a human donor.

The chain carries TRBV28 and TRBJ1-2; D is unclear. The CDR3 loop spans 13 amino acids. V was pared by 6 bases and J by 6 bases, with 14 bases between. CDR1 is MDHEN and CDR2 is SYDVKM in the germline V gene. CDR3 coding DNA: TGTGCCAGCAGGAGGCCGACGCGCCATGGCTACACCTTC. It translates to CASRRPTRHGYTF.

This chain joins TRBV19 and TRBJ2-7, with TRBD2 identical over 12 bases. Germline V lookup: CDR1 LNHDA, CDR2 SQIVND (reference sequence). This CDR3 comprises 16 residues. Unmatched junction bases numbered 6, after V lost 3 bases and J lost 3 bases. The CDR3 spells CASSMGGTSGYYEQYF. CDR3 coding DNA: TGTGCCAGTAGTATGGGAGGGACTAGCGGGTACTACGAGCAGTACTTC.

This clone was observed a single time. This rearrangement joins TRBV27 to TRBJ2-1; D remains unclear. This CDR3 region has 13 residues. The germline V and J ends were trimmed by 1 base and 5 bases, with 6 bases remaining between them. Germline V lookup: CDR1 MNHEY, CDR2 SMNVEV (reference sequence). The CDR3 is CASSLLLNNEQFF. Written as DNA, the CDR3 is TGTGCCAGCAGTTTATTGTTGAACAATGAGCAGTTCTTC.

This chain links TRBV7-6 with TRBJ2-6; D gene uncertain. Germline CDR1 SGHVS, CDR2 FNYEAQ. The germline V and J ends were trimmed by 5 bases and 0 bases, with 8 bases remaining between them. This CDR3 has 15 amino acids. The CDR3 DNA reads as TGTGCCAGCAGCCAGTACGGCTCTGGGGCCAACGTCCTGACTTTC. It specifies CASSQYGSGANVLTF. The full variable domain, completed using reference TRBV7-6 and TRBJ2-6, is GAGVSQSPRYKVTKRGQDVALRCDPISGHVSLYWYRQALGQGPEFLTYFNYEAQQDKSGLPNDRFSAERPEGSISTLTIQRTEQRDSAMYRCASSQYGSGANVLTFGAGSRLTVL.